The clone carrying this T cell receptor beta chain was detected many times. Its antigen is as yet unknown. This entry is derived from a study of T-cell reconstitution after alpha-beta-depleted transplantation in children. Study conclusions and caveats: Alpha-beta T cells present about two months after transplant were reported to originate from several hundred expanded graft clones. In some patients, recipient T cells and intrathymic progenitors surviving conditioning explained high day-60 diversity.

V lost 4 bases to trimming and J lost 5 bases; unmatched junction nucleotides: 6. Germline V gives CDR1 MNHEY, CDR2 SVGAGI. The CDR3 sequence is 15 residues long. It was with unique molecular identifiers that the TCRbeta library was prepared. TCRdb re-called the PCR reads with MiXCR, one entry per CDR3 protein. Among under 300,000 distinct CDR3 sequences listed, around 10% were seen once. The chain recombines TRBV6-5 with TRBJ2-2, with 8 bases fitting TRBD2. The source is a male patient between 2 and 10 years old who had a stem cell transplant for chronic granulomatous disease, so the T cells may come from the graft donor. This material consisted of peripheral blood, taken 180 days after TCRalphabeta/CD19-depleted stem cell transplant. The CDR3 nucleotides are TGTGCCAGCAGTTCCGGGGGGGCGAGTACCGGGGAGCTGTTTTTT. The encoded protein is CASSSGGASTGELFF.